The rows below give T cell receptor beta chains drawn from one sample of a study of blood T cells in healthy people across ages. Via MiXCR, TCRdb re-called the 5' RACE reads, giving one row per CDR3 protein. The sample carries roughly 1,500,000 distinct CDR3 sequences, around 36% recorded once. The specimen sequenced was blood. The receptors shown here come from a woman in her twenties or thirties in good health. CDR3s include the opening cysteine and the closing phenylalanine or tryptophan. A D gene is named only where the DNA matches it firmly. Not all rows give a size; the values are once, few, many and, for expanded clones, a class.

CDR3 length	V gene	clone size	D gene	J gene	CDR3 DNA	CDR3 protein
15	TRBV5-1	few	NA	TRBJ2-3	TGCTCCAGCAGCGCCACTAGCTCCGACGGGAATACGCAGTATTTT	CSSSATSSDGNTQYF
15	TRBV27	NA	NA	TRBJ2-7	TGTGCCAGCAGTCACGGGACTCCCCATAGGTACGAGCAGTACTTC	CASSHGTPHRYEQYF
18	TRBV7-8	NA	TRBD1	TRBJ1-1	TGTGCCAGCACCGGGGGGCGTAGGACAGGGGTCCTGAACACTGAAGCTTTCTTT	CASTGGRRTGVLNTEAFF
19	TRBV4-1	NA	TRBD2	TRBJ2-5	TGCGCCAGCAGCCCGACATCTCATCTAGCGGGGGAACTCCAAGAGACCCAGTACTTC	CASSPTSHLAGELQETQYF
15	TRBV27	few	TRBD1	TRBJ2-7	TGTGCCAGCAGTTCTCACCGAGGACAGGTCTACGAGCAGTACTTC	CASSSHRGQVYEQYF
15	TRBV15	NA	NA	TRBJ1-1	TGTGCCACCAGCAACGCGCAGGGGAGGGGCACTGAAGCTTTCTTT	CATSNAQGRGTEAFF
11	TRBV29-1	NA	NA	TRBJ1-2	TGCAGCGTTGAAGATCCAGGGAGCTACACCTTC	CSVEDPGSYTF
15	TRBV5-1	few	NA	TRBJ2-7	TGCGCCAGCAGCTTGGACGGCAGGACCACCTACGAGCAGTACTTC	CASSLDGRTTYEQYF
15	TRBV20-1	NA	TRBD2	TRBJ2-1	TGCAGTGCTTTTTCCTTAGCGGGGGCTTGTAATGAGCAGTTCTTC	CSAFSLAGACNEQFF
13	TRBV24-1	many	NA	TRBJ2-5	TGTGCCACCAGTGATTCCCTCCGGGGGACCCAGTACTTC	CATSDSLRGTQYF
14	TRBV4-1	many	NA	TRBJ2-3	TGCGCCAGCAGCCCAGAGCCCAACACAGATACGCAGTATTTT	CASSPEPNTDTQYF
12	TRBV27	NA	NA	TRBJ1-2	TGTGCCAGCAGCTCGGGGTGGGGTGGCTACACCTTC	CASSSGWGGYTF
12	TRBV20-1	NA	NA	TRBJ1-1	TGCAGTGCTCTGGACAAGAACACTGAAGCTTTCTTT	CSALDKNTEAFF
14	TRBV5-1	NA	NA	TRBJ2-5	TGCGCCAGCAGCTTGGAGGTCCAAAACAATGAGCAGTACTTC	CASSLEVQNNEQYF
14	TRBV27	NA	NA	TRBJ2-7	TGTGCCAGCAAGTCCGGACTCCCTCGAGGAGAGCAGTACTTC	CASKSGLPRGEQYF
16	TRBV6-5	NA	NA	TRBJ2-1	TGTGCCAGCACCAGGGGGCTAGCGGCTACGGACAATGAGCAGTTCTTC	CASTRGLAATDNEQFF
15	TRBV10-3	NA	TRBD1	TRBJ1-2	TGTGCCACCCGGCCGGTGAGGACAGGGATTCTGGGCTACACCTTC	CATRPVRTGILGYTF
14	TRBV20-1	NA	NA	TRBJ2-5	TGCAGTGCTAAAAGAGGGACCGGCGGAGAGACCCAGTACTTC	CSAKRGTGGETQYF
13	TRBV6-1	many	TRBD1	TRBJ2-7	TGTGCCAGCAGGGACAGGGGGCGGTACGAGCAGTACTTC	CASRDRGRYEQYF
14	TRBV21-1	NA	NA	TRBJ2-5	TGTGCCAGCAGCAAAGATGGGCCCCAAGAGACCCAGTACTTC	CASSKDGPQETQYF
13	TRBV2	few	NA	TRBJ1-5	TGTGCCAGCAGTGGTCAATTCAATCAGCCCCAGCATTTT	CASSGQFNQPQHF
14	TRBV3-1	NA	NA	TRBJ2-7	TGTGCCAGCAGCCACGCGGGGCAAGCCTACGAGCAGTACTTC	CASSHAGQAYEQYF
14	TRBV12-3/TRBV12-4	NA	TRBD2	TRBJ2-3	TGTGCCAGCTGTGTCCCAGCGGGGGCAGATACGCAGTATTTT	CASCVPAGADTQYF
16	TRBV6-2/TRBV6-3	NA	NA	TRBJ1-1	TGTGCCAGCAGAAGGGGACACGTGGCTCTGAACACTGAAGCTTTCTTT	CASRRGHVALNTEAFF
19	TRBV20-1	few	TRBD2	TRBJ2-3	TGCAGTGCTAGAGACGGTGGCCTAGCGGGAGGTCCCCGGGGAGATACGCAGTATTTT	CSARDGGLAGGPRGDTQYF
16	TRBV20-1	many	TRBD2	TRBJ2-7	TGCAGTGCTGGGACTAGCGGGAGAGGCTTCGTCTACGAGCAGTACTTC	CSAGTSGRGFVYEQYF
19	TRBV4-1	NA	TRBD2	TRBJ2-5	TGCGCCAGCAGCCCAAAGGGGGAACCAGCGGGGGCGCGTCAAGAGACCCAGTACTTC	CASSPKGEPAGARQETQYF
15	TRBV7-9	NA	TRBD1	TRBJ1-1	TGTGCCAGCAGCCATTTAGGGACAGGGGCCACTGAAGCTTTCTTT	CASSHLGTGATEAFF
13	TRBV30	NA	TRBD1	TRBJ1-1	TGTGCCTGGAGTGGACAGGGTGGACCTGAAGCTTTCTTT	CAWSGQGGPEAFF
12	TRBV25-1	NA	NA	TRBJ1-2	TGTGCCAGCAGAGGGGACGGTTATGGCTACACCTTC	CASRGDGYGYTF
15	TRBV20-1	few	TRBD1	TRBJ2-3	TGCAGTGCTAGAGCTGGGACAGGGCCAGGCGATACGCAGTATTTT	CSARAGTGPGDTQYF
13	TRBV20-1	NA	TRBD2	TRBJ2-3	TGCAGTGCTACTAGCGGGGGGGCCTCTACGCAGTATTTT	CSATSGGASTQYF
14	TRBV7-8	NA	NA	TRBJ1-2	TGTGCCAGCAGCTTAGGAACTCCAAACTATGGCTACACCTTC	CASSLGTPNYGYTF
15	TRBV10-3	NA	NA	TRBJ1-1	TGTGCCATCAGCCCCGGGGGACACGGGGACACTGAAGCTTTCTTT	CAISPGGHGDTEAFF
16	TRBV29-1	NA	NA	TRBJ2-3	TGCAGCGTTCGGTTGTTTGGGGGACCCTCCACAGATACGCAGTATTTT	CSVRLFGGPSTDTQYF
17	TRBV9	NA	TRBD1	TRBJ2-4	TGTGCCAGCAGTACCCACCGGGACAGGGGGTTCAAAAACATTCAGTACTTC	CASSTHRDRGFKNIQYF
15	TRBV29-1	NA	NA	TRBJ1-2	TGCAGCGTTGAAGAATGGGCGAGTGGGTACTATGGCTACACCTTC	CSVEEWASGYYGYTF
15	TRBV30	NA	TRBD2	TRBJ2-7	TGTGCCTGGAGTGCCGGACTAGCGGCCTCCTACGAGCAGTACTTC	CAWSAGLAASYEQYF
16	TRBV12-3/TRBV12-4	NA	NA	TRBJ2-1	TGTGCCAGCAGTGGAAGACTAGTGGGGGGGCCGAGTGAGCAGTTCTTC	CASSGRLVGGPSEQFF
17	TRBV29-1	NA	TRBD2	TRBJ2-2	TGCAGCGTTGCGTTGCTAGCGGGAGTATCGGGGACCGGGGAGCTGTTTTTT	CSVALLAGVSGTGELFF
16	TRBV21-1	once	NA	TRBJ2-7	TGTGCCAGCAGCAGGCATAAGGGACAGGTAAAATGCGAGCAGTACTTC	CASSRHKGQVKCEQYF
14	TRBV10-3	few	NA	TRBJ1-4	TGTGCCATCAGTGAGTCGGCAGGGAATGAAAAACTGTTTTTT	CAISESAGNEKLFF
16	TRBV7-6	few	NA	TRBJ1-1	TGTGCCAGCAGCTCCTCAGGAGGGGGGGCACACACTGAAGCTTTCTTT	CASSSSGGGAHTEAFF
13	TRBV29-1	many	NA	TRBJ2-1	TGCTCCCAACGGGACCCCACCTCCAATGAGCAGTTCTTC	CSQRDPTSNEQFF
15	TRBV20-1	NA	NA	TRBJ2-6	TGCAGTGCTACACATGGCGGGACCGGGGCCAACGTCCTGACTTTC	CSATHGGTGANVLTF
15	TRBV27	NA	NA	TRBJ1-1	TGTGCCAGCAGTTTAGCCAGGTCTACGGTACCTGAAGCTTTCTTT	CASSLARSTVPEAFF
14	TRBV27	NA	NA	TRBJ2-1	TGTGCCAGCCGGACGGTAGCCCCCTACAATGAGCAGTTCTTC	CASRTVAPYNEQFF